This passage covers 28 T cell receptor beta chains from one sample sequenced in a study of cytomegalovirus exposure and HLA in healthy donors. PCR amplification relied on 60 Vbeta primers (plus 13 Jbeta primers). The data were produced by immunoSEQ multiplex PCR, yet TCRdb's version contains in-frame clones alone and is incomplete. Here the sample spans tens of thousands of clones, more than 55% being singletons. The sequenced sample was PBMCs. The receptors shown here come from a human donor in good health.

This rearrangement joins TRBV30 to TRBJ2-2; D not certain. CDR3 length: 14 residues. Trimming took off 0 bases at V and 4 bases at J, with 9 bases between the two ends. Germline V gene sequence: CDR1 GTSNPN, CDR2 SVGIG (reference sequence). CDR3 sequence (DNA): TGTGCCTGGAGTGTATGGGCCGGCACCGGGGAGCTGTTTTTT. Translation: CAWSVWAGTGELFF.

CDR3 sequence (DNA): TGTGCCAGCACTGGACTAGCAAGAGAGACCCAGTACTTC. It yields the protein CASTGLARETQYF. This sequence joins TRBV2 and TRBJ2-5; 8 bases line up with TRBD2. Germline CDR1 is SNHLY and CDR2 is FYNNEI. This CDR3 contains 13 residues. Trimming cost V 7 bases and J 4 bases; bases outside gene matches: 5.

The chain uses TRBV7-2 and TRBJ1-4; D ambiguous. V lost 5 bases and J 1 base, leaving 8 bases between the germline ends. Germline V CDR1 and CDR2: SGHTA, FQGNSA. The CDR3 spans 14 residues. CDR3 protein: CASSRGGTNEKLFF. In nucleotides, the CDR3 is TGTGCCAGCAGCCGGGGAGGAACTAATGAAAAACTGTTTTTT. Full variable domain (remainder filled in from reference TRBV7-2 and TRBJ1-4): GAGVSQSPSNKVTEKGKDVELRCDPISGHTALYWYRQSLGQGLEFLIYFQGNSAPDKSGLPSDRFSAERTGGSVSTLTIQRTQQEDSAVYLCASSRGGTNEKLFFGSGTQLSVL.

This clone was recorded once. The rearrangement uses TRBV18 and TRBJ1-2; 11 nucleotides align to TRBD1. With V trimmed by 3 bases and J by 6 bases, 3 bases remained unmatched. The CDR3 loop spans 14 amino acids. The germline V gene has CDR1 KGHSH and CDR2 LQKENI. The CDR3 DNA is TGTGCCAGCTCACCCGGGACAGGGGGAAATGGCTACACCTTC. Its translation: CASSPGTGGNGYTF.

The rearrangement uses TRBV21-1 and TRBJ2-7; the D call TRBD2 from the table was never checked on the DNA. TRBV21-1 is assigned pseudogene status. The CDR3 is made up of 15 amino acids. The CDR3 region is CASSKTLRSSYEQYF. CDR3 coding DNA: TGTGCCAGCAGCAAAACCCTGAGGTCCTCCTACGAGCAGTACTTC.

Comments on this clone: Other DNA sequences in the same sample also yield this CDR3. J is TRBJ2-7 and V is TRBV5-6, with D maybe TRBD1 (6 bases). Per the germline V gene, CDR1 is SGHDT and CDR2 is YYEEEE. Deletions cut 4 bases from V and 0 bases from J, with 8 bases between. The CDR3 contains 13 residues. The CDR3 here is CASSLQGSYEQYF. The CDR3, as DNA: TGTGCCAGCAGCCTACAGGGCTCCTACGAGCAGTACTTC.

This clone occurred a few times. The chain is built from TRBV15 and TRBJ1-2; 7 nucleotides match TRBD1. V lost 5 bases and J lost 7; bases outside the gene matches: 10. There are 14 residues in the CDR3. Germline-derived CDR1 and CDR2 are LNHNV and YYDKDF (reference sequence). CDR3 nucleotide sequence: TGTGCCACCAGCGGAATCTACAGGGGAGGTGGCTACACCTTC. It encodes CATSGIYRGGGYTF.

The chain is built from TRBV28 and TRBJ1-2, with D possibly TRBD1 on 6 matching bases. The V gene's germline CDR1 is MDHEN and CDR2 SYDVKM. The CDR3 is 13 amino acids. Trimming took off 3 bases at V and 5 bases at J, with 10 bases between the two ends. CDR3 residues: CASSFPGQYGYTF. The CDR3 DNA follows: TGTGCCAGCAGTTTCCCCGGACAGTATGGCTACACCTTC.

This clone appeared a few times. This chain uses TRBV30 with TRBJ1-2, with D unclear. CDR1 is GTSNPN and CDR2 is SVGIG in the germline V gene (reference sequence). The CDR3 length is 14 residues. Trimming shortened V by 3 bases and J by 3 bases, and 14 bases separated the two germline ends. CDR3 sequence reads: CAWSAGRRDYGYTF. The CDR3 DNA reads TGTGCCTGGAGCGCCGGGCGGAGGGACTATGGCTACACCTTC.

The CDR3, as DNA: TGTGCCAGCAGTCCTAGCTGGGGCAGGGGCCCAGCCGGGGAGCTGTTTTTT. This gives the protein CASSPSWGRGPAGELFF. The rearrangement joins TRBV2 to TRBJ2-2; a possible D gene is TRBD1 (6 bases). This CDR3 contains 17 residues. Germline CDR1 and CDR2: SNHLY and FYNNEI. The V and J ends lost 5 bases and 6 bases respectively, with 22 bases between them.

The V call is TRBV7-9, the J call TRBJ2-1, with 7 bases identical to TRBD1. J was trimmed by 5 bases and V by 3 bases; bases with no gene match: 7. The CDR3 extends over 15 amino acids. The germline CDR1 and CDR2 sequences are SEHNR and FQNEAQ (reference sequence). The CDR3 sequence is CASSFGGTGDNEQFF. As DNA, the CDR3 is TGTGCCAGCAGCTTTGGTGGTACAGGGGACAATGAGCAGTTCTTC.

Notes on this clone: Other DNA sequences in this specimen translate into the identical CDR3. V usage is TRBV6-5 and J usage is TRBJ1-1, with 7 bases fitting TRBD1. V shed 6 bases, J shed 4 bases, and the junction held 8 bases outside the gene matches. The CDR3 runs 14 residues. Germline CDR1 reads MNHEY; CDR2 reads SVGAGI. CDR3 nucleotides: TGTGCCAGCAGCCACGCCAGGGACAGCACTGAAGCTTTCTTT. This encodes CASSHARDSTEAFF.

V gene TRBV2 combines with J gene TRBJ2-3; TRBD1 agrees at 8 bases. The germline gives CDR1 SNHLY, CDR2 FYNNEI. The CDR3 consists of 14 residues. Trimming cost V 8 bases and J 3 bases; bases outside gene matches: 7. The CDR3 here is CASFPRTGTDTQYF. The DNA for the CDR3 is TGTGCCAGCTTTCCACGGACAGGGACAGATACGCAGTATTTT. The entire variable domain, with the rest obtained from reference TRBV2 and TRBJ2-3, is as follows: EPEVTQTPSHQVTQMGQEVILRCVPISNHLYFYWYRQILGQKVEFLVSFYNNEISEKSEIFDDQFSVERPDGSNFTLKIRSTKLEDSAMYFCASFPRTGTDTQYFGPGTRLTVL.

V gene TRBV18 combines with J gene TRBJ1-3; 7 bases match TRBD1. V lost 3 bases, J lost 0 bases, and 8 bases stayed unmatched. The CDR3 sequence is 17 residues long. Germline CDR1 reads KGHSH; CDR2 reads LQKENI. The CDR3 bases are TGTGCCAGCTCACCCGACAGGGCGAGACCCTCTGGAAACACCATATATTTT. It codes for CASSPDRARPSGNTIYF.

The chain's CDR3 is CASSLGSDYQPQHF. CDR3 bases: TGTGCCAGCAGCTTGGGGTCGGACTATCAGCCCCAGCATTTT. The chain is built from TRBV5-5 and TRBJ1-5; D gene unclear. CDR1 and CDR2 (germline): SGHKS, YYEKEE (reference sequence). This CDR3 is built from 14 residues. V was trimmed by 0 bases and J by 5 bases, leaving 9 bases between them.

V and J are TRBV5-6 and TRBJ1-2; 9 nucleotides align to TRBD1. Germline-derived CDR1 and CDR2 are SGHDT and YYEEEE. There are 14 residues in the CDR3. V trimming: 1 base; J trimming: 7 bases; junction bases outside the gene matches: 5. CDR3 in DNA: TGTGCCAGCAGCTTGAACAGGGGGCAGAGTGGCTACACCTTC. Translation gives CASSLNRGQSGYTF.

The chain employs TRBV29-1 and TRBJ2-7, with a weak D call TRBD2 (5 bases). The CDR3 runs to 13 residues. The germline V gene encodes CDR1 SQVTM and CDR2 ANQGSEA. Trimming took 4 bases from V and 6 from J, leaving 16 bases between them. In DNA form, the CDR3 reads TGCAGCGTTGGAACTAGGGTTTCGGCCGAGCAGTACTTC. Its protein product is CSVGTRVSAEQYF.

This chain connects TRBV25-1 to TRBJ1-1; D gene ambiguous. Trimming shortened V by 2 bases and J by 10 bases, and 11 bases separated the two germline ends. Germline lookup yields CDR1 MGHDK and CDR2 SYGVNS. This CDR3 comprises 12 residues. As DNA, the CDR3 is TGTGCCAGCAGTGAAATTAAGGAGGTAGCTTTCTTT. It translates to CASSEIKEVAFF. The full variable domain, rest sourced from reference TRBV25-1 and TRBJ1-1, is EADIYQTPRYLVIGTGKKITLECSQTMGHDKMYWYQQDPGMELHLIHYSYGVNSTEKGDLSSESTVSRIRTEHFPLTLESARPSHTSQYLCASSEIKEVAFFGQGTRLTVV.

The chain carries TRBV4-3 and TRBJ2-3; D not certain. This CDR3 has 14 amino acids. V shed 0 bases and J shed 2 bases, with 6 bases lying between them. Germline CDR1 reads LGHNA; CDR2 reads YSLEER. This chain's CDR3 is CASSQDTYTDTQYF. DNA for the CDR3: TGCGCCAGCAGCCAAGATACCTACACAGATACGCAGTATTTT.

The V gene is TRBV7-6, the J gene TRBJ2-5, with 13 bases identical to TRBD2. The germline V gene encodes CDR1 SGHVS and CDR2 FNYEAQ. The CDR3 loop spans 15 amino acids. J lost 4 bases, V lost 6 bases, and 5 bases had no gene match. CDR3 amino acids: CASSRTSGGGETQYF. The DNA of the CDR3 is TGTGCCAGCAGTCGAACTAGCGGGGGGGGAGAGACCCAGTACTTC.

The rearrangement uses TRBV11-2 and TRBJ1-6; TRBD1 is a possible D gene (5 bases). The ends were cut back, 9 bases at V and 0 bases at J, with 12 bases in the middle. Germline V lookup: CDR1 SGHAT, CDR2 FQNNGV. The CDR3 covers 15 residues. The CDR3, as DNA: TGTGCCAGTCGGAACGGGGGCTCCTATAATTCACCCCTCCACTTT. Translated: CASRNGGSYNSPLHF.

The chain is built from TRBV7-3 and TRBJ2-7, with D unresolved. Germline CDR1 SGHTA, CDR2 FQGTGA. V was clipped by 2 bases and J by 6 bases, with 11 bases between them. The CDR3 runs to 13 residues. The CDR3 sequence is CASSLQSSGEQYF. In nucleotides, the CDR3 is TGTGCCAGCAGCTTACAATCTAGTGGCGAGCAGTACTTC.

A few counts support this clone. V gene TRBV7-9 combines with J gene TRBJ2-7; TRBD1 aligns across 7 bases. Germline lookup yields CDR1 SEHNR and CDR2 FQNEAQ (reference sequence). With V trimmed by 5 bases and J by 6 bases, 4 bases remained unmatched. The CDR3 is made up of 12 amino acids. For the CDR3, the DNA is TGTGCCAGCAGCGCCACAGGGGTCGAGCAGTACTTC. It codes for CASSATGVEQYF.

This chain joins TRBV5-1 and TRBJ2-3; D not resolved. CDR1 and CDR2 from the germline V gene are SGHRS and YFSETQ. Trimming took off 1 base at V and 5 bases at J, with 11 bases between the two ends. CDR3 length: 14 amino acids. The CDR3 here is CASSLYAARDTQYF. In DNA form, the CDR3 reads TGCGCCAGCAGCTTGTACGCCGCTAGAGATACGCAGTATTTT.

In its sample, this clone was seen once. The chain is built from TRBV9 and TRBJ1-1; D possibly corresponds to TRBD1 (5 bases). Germline V gene lookup returns CDR1 SGDLS and CDR2 YYNGEE. V was clipped by 0 bases and J by 10 bases, with 10 bases between them. The CDR3 is 12 amino acids. CDR3 in DNA: TGTGCCAGCAGCGTAGGTGGGGGGGTAGCTTTCTTT. Translating gives CASSVGGGVAFF.

The rearrangement uses TRBV7-3 and TRBJ1-2; 7 bases line up with TRBD1. Germline V gene data show CDR1 as SGHTA and CDR2 as FQGTGA. This CDR3 comprises 15 residues. Trimming cost V 5 bases and J 6 bases; bases outside gene matches: 12. CDR3 DNA sequence: TGTGCCAGCAGCCCGGGCCCGACAGGGAGGAATGGCTACACCTTC. Its translation: CASSPGPTGRNGYTF.

V and J are TRBV7-9 and TRBJ2-7; 8 bases are a match to TRBD1. The trim removed 6 bases at V and 5 bases at J, leaving 6 bases unmatched. CDR1 is SEHNR, CDR2 FQNEAQ, per germline (reference sequence). The CDR3 is 13 amino acids. CDR3 loop: CASSRDRGDEQYF. The CDR3 DNA is TGTGCCAGCAGTCGAGACAGGGGTGACGAGCAGTACTTC.

This chain joins TRBV5-1 and TRBJ2-3, with 8 bases that match TRBD2. The CDR3 contains 15 residues. CDR1 SGHRS and CDR2 YFSETQ come from the germline V gene. V shed 1 base and J 6 bases; nucleotides not matched to a gene: 7. This chain's CDR3 is CASSLRRGAGDTQYF. CDR3 nucleotides: TGCGCCAGCAGCTTGCGGCGGGGGGCCGGGGATACGCAGTATTTT.